This T cell receptor (beta chain) was documented in a study of T cells expressing NK-cell markers. Using the 5' RACE reads, TCRdb records one entry per CDR3 protein without DNA. This table holds 250,000 to 300,000 distinct CDR3 sequences. This CDR3 region has 16 residues. Germline lookup yields CDR1 LNHNV and CDR2 YYDKDF (reference sequence). The chain combines TRBV15 with TRBJ2-1. Sequencing input: blood T cells: a sorted CD56 or NKG2C T cell subset, CD4+ or CD8+ T cells, or bulk PBMC T cells (not recorded which). The origin of this receptor is a young man in good health. The CDR3 protein is CATSRDLSLWHNEQFF.